Listed below are T cell receptor beta chains from one sample, sequenced in a study of blood T cell repertoires in COVID-19. Profiling relied on immunoSEQ multiplex PCR, and the TCRdb table lists in-frame clones only, not all of them. The repertoire consists of about 80,000 clones, with roughly 89% occurring once and the leading ten covering around 5%. Sequencing input: peripheral blood. The receptors stem from an elderly woman with active or convalescent COVID-19. Each CDR3 is given with its conserved first and last residue. The D gene is left open where the match is weak. Size is omitted from some rows. Given values are once, few, many or a class for expanded clones.

D gene,V gene,clone size,J gene,CDR3 protein,CDR3 DNA
NA,TRBV19,NA,TRBJ1-5,CASSAPGIQGGRQPQHF,TGTGCCAGTAGTGCCCCCGGGATACAGGGAGGGCGTCAGCCCCAGCATTTT
TRBD1,TRBV19,NA,TRBJ1-2,CASSIDRSGQGERDYGYTF,TGTGCCAGTAGTATAGATCGGAGCGGACAGGGGGAAAGGGACTATGGCTACACCTTC
NA,TRBV4-1,once,TRBJ2-5,CASSQGGWGTQYF,TGCGCCAGCAGCCAGGGAGGTTGGGGGACCCAGTACTTC
TRBD1,TRBV6-5,few,TRBJ2-7,CASRTGQRMTYEQYF,TGTGCCAGCAGAACGGGACAGAGAATGACCTACGAGCAGTACTTC
NA,TRBV6-2/TRBV6-3,NA,TRBJ2-6,CASSYSRRTGANVLTF,TGTGCCAGCAGTTACTCCCGGAGAACAGGGGCCAACGTCCTGACTTTC
TRBD2,TRBV7-2,once,TRBJ2-3,CASSGGLAGMGTQYF,TGTGCCAGCAGCGGGGGACTAGCGGGAATGGGTACGCAGTATTTT
TRBD1,TRBV5-4,NA,TRBJ1-2,CASSSRTGQYGYTF,TGTGCCAGCAGCTCCCGGACAGGGCAGTATGGCTACACCTTC
NA,TRBV29-1,NA,TRBJ2-5,CSVRRNQETQYF,TGCAGCGTTCGTCGTAATCAAGAGACCCAGTACTTC
TRBD1,TRBV28,NA,TRBJ1-2,CASRWRTGDRGDGYTF,TGTGCCAGCAGATGGCGAACAGGGGATCGAGGAGATGGCTACACCTTC
NA,TRBV5-6,NA,TRBJ2-1,CASSLGTTSSYNEQFF,TGTGCCAGCAGCTTGGGGACTACGAGCTCCTACAATGAGCAGTTCTTC
NA,TRBV5-4,NA,TRBJ1-5,CASSNGKNSNQPQHF,TGTGCCAGCAGCAACGGGAAAAATAGCAATCAGCCCCAGCATTTT
NA,TRBV27,NA,TRBJ2-5,CASRGGFFQETQYF,TGTGCCAGCAGGGGGGGTTTCTTTCAAGAGACCCAGTACTTC
TRBD1,TRBV5-1,NA,TRBJ1-6,CASSKDGGQGSSPLHF,TGCGCCAGCAGTAAAGATGGAGGACAGGGGAGTTCACCCCTCCACTTT
NA,TRBV5-1,NA,TRBJ2-7,CASSLGGTLAYEQYF,TGCGCCAGCAGCTTGGGGGGGACATTAGCCTACGAGCAGTACTTC
TRBD2,TRBV9,NA,TRBJ2-3,CASSVRALGLAGTFADTQYF,TGTGCCAGCAGCGTCCGGGCCCTGGGACTAGCGGGAACGTTTGCAGATACGCAGTATTTT
TRBD2,TRBV10-2,NA,TRBJ2-1,CASRLAGPGAYNEQFF,TGCGCCAGCAGACTAGCGGGCCCAGGCGCCTACAATGAGCAGTTCTTC
TRBD2,TRBV27,NA,TRBJ2-7,CASSPGLAGGVTLLTEQYF,TGTGCCAGCAGCCCGGGACTAGCGGGAGGCGTGACACTTCTCACCGAGCAGTACTTC
NA,TRBV7-2,NA,TRBJ2-1,CASSSHGNEQFF,TGTGCCAGCAGCTCCCACGGCAATGAGCAGTTCTTC
NA,TRBV9,NA,TRBJ1-6,CASSVGGIPSSPLHF,TGTGCCAGCAGCGTTGGGGGCATCCCTAGTTCACCCCTCCACTTT
NA,TRBV7-6,NA,TRBJ2-1,CASSLAGAHNEQFF,TGTGCCAGCAGCTTAGCGGGAGCCCACAATGAGCAGTTCTTC
NA,TRBV27,NA,TRBJ1-5,CASSLDKFGQPQHF,TGTGCCAGCAGTTTAGATAAATTCGGGCAGCCCCAGCATTTT
TRBD1,TRBV28,NA,TRBJ2-5,CASGQAGQETQYF,TGTGCCAGCGGACAGGCTGGGCAAGAGACCCAGTACTTC
NA,TRBV9,NA,TRBJ1-2,CASNRGREEGYTF,TGTGCCAGCAATCGTGGCAGGGAGGAGGGCTACACCTTC
NA,TRBV20-1,few,TRBJ2-3,CSAQVGDTQYF,TGCAGTGCGCAGGTTGGAGATACGCAGTATTTT
NA,TRBV27,NA,TRBJ2-1,CASSPDQGWINEQFF,TGTGCCAGCAGCCCTGACCAGGGGTGGATCAATGAGCAGTTCTTC
NA,TRBV28,NA,TRBJ2-7,CASIQVRGGSSYEQYF,TGTGCCAGCATCCAGGTCCGCGGGGGCAGCTCCTACGAGCAGTACTTC
TRBD2,TRBV9,NA,TRBJ2-5,CASSVGGGRVETQYF,TGTGCCAGCAGCGTAGGAGGCGGGAGGGTGGAGACCCAGTACTTC
NA,TRBV7-9,NA,TRBJ2-1,CASSPRSYNEQFF,TGTGCCAGCAGCCCCAGGTCCTACAATGAGCAGTTCTTC
NA,TRBV6-5,NA,TRBJ1-1,CASSFNRVNTEAFF,TGTGCCAGCAGTTTCAACAGGGTGAACACTGAAGCTTTCTTT
NA,TRBV4-3,NA,TRBJ2-3,CASSQDITSSDTQYF,TGCGCCAGCAGCCAAGACATTACTAGCTCAGATACGCAGTATTTT
TRBD2,TRBV9,few,TRBJ2-2,CASSARAGTGELFF,TGTGCCAGCAGCGCTCGAGCGGGAACCGGGGAGCTGTTTTTT
NA,TRBV30,NA,TRBJ1-4,CAWSSRVGVTNEKLFF,TGTGCCTGGAGTTCCCGGGTAGGGGTAACTAATGAAAAACTGTTTTTT
NA,TRBV11-3,NA,TRBJ2-4,CASSLRGGRGNIQYF,TGTGCCAGCAGCTTAAGGGGGGGCCGTGGAAACATTCAGTACTTC
TRBD1,TRBV11-3,few,TRBJ2-2,CASSPQGALGELFF,TGTGCCAGCAGTCCACAGGGGGCTCTGGGGGAGCTGTTTTTT
NA,TRBV15,NA,TRBJ2-3,CATSRDTRTDTQYF,TGTGCCACCAGCCGGGACACGAGAACAGATACGCAGTATTTT
TRBD2,TRBV9,NA,TRBJ2-7,CASSVCWTSGRVGKTYEQYF,TGTGCCAGCAGCGTATGTTGGACTAGCGGGAGGGTTGGGAAAACCTACGAGCAGTACTTC
TRBD2,TRBV7-2,NA,TRBJ2-3,CASSLISRGRSTDTQYF,TGTGCCAGCAGCTTAATCTCACGCGGGAGGAGCACAGATACGCAGTATTTT
TRBD2,TRBV4-2,few,TRBJ2-5,CASSQSLRLAGGPGQETQYF,TGTGCCAGCAGCCAATCTTTAAGACTAGCGGGGGGGCCGGGGCAAGAGACCCAGTACTTC
NA,TRBV6-2/TRBV6-3,NA,TRBJ1-4,CASSYSVSGGGEKLFF,TGTGCCAGCAGTTACTCCGTCTCCGGTGGTGGTGAAAAACTGTTTTTT
TRBD1,TRBV4-3,NA,TRBJ2-1,CASSLGTGPHNEQFF,TGCGCCAGCAGCCTCGGGACAGGGCCGCACAATGAGCAGTTCTTC
TRBD2,TRBV28,NA,TRBJ2-6,CASCGRAGANVLTF,TGTGCCAGCTGTGGGAGGGCCGGGGCCAACGTCCTGACTTTC
TRBD1,TRBV27,few,TRBJ1-5,CASSSGQAYNQPQHF,TGTGCCAGCAGTTCCGGACAGGCCTACAATCAGCCCCAGCATTTT
TRBD2,TRBV5-1,once,TRBJ2-3,CASSLGLGLAVTDTQYF,TGCGCCAGCAGCTTGGGGCTGGGACTAGCGGTCACAGATACGCAGTATTTT